Below are 3 T cell receptor beta chains sequenced from a single sample in a study of blood T cell repertoires in COVID-19 (dated by TCRdb to 2020 to 2021). The library was produced with the immunoSEQ multiplex PCR assay. TCRdb mirrors the immuneACCESS table, restricted to in-frame sequences. Some clones are absent from its copies; in checked studies, under half trace to an unresolved V gene, and the reason for the others is unknown. In this sample the table shows approximately 130,000 clones, around 86% of which occur a single time. The ten largest clones add up to 15% to 20% of the sample. The sequenced sample was PBMCs or T cells enriched from blood (not recorded which). The source is a man aged 25-40 years who had recovered from COVID-19.

V gene TRBV7-2 combines with J gene TRBJ2-5, with no clear D. Trimming cost V 2 bases and J 2 bases, with 9 bases left between them. The germline V gene has CDR1 SGHTA and CDR2 FQGNSA. The CDR3 loop spans 14 amino acids. The CDR3 bases are TGTGCCAGCAGCTTAACATACAGTCAAGAGACCCAGTACTTC. Encoded protein: CASSLTYSQETQYF.

V is TRBV3-1 (or the pseudogene TRBV3-2) and J is TRBJ1-2, with D unclear. The CDR3 is 14 residues long. Trimming removed 0 bases from V and 8 bases from J, with 13 bases in between. Germline V gene data show CDR1 as LGHDT and CDR2 as YNNKEL (reference sequence). CDR3: CASSQDRPGEGYTF. CDR3 DNA: TGTGCCAGCAGCCAAGATCGGCCAGGTGAAGGCTACACCTTC.

V and J are TRBV29-1 and TRBJ1-1; 11 bases map to TRBD1. In germline, CDR1 is SQVTM, CDR2 ANQGSEA. The CDR3 runs to 16 residues. Trimming removed 0 bases from V and 0 bases from J; junction bases left unmatched: 3. The CDR3, as DNA: TGCAGCGTTGAAGAAGGACAGGGGGCCATGAACACTGAAGCTTTCTTT. This codes for CSVEEGQGAMNTEAFF.